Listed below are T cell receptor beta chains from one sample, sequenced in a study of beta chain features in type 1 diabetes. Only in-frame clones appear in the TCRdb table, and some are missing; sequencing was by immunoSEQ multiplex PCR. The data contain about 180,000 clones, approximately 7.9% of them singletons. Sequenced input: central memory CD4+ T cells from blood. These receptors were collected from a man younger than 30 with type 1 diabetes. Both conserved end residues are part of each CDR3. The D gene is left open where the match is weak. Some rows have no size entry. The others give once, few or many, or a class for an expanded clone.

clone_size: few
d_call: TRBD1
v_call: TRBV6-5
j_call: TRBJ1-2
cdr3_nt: TGTGCCAGCAGTGGACAGGGGGTTGGTGGCTACACCTTC
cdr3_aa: CASSGQGVGGYTF

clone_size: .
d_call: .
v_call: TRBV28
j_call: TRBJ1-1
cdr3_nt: TGTGCCAGCAGTCCCCCAGGGAGTGGGGGGACTGAAGCTTTCTTT
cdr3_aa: CASSPPGSGGTEAFF

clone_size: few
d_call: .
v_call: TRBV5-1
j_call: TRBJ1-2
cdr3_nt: TGCGCCAGCAGCCCGGACGGGGGGTGGTATGGCTACACCTTC
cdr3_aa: CASSPDGGWYGYTF

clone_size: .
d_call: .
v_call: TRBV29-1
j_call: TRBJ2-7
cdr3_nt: TGCAGCGTTGGACTGAGGTACGAGCAGTACTTC
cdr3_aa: CSVGLRYEQYF

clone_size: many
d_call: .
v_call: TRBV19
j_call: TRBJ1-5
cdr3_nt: TGTGCCAGTAGGAGACACAGGCAGAGCAATCAGCCCCAGCATTTT
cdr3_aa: CASRRHRQSNQPQHF

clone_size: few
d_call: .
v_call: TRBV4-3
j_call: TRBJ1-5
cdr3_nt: TGCGCCAGCAGCCAAGATCCCCCCGGGAGCAATCAGCCCCAGCATTTT
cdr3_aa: CASSQDPPGSNQPQHF

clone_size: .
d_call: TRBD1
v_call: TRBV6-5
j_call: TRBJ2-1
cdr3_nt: TGTGCCAGCAGTTACTCGATGGGACAGGGCGCCAATGAGCAGTTCTTC
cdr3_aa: CASSYSMGQGANEQFF

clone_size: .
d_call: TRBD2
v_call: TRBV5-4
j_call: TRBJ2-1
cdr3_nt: TGTGCCAGCAGCTTCCAACTAGCGGGAGGGCCTTTAGGCTACAATGAGCAGTTCTTC
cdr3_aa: CASSFQLAGGPLGYNEQFF

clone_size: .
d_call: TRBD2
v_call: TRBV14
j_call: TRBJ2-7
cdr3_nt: TGTGCCAGCAGCTCCTTTAGCGGGGGGGGGCTCGAGCAGTACTTC
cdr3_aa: CASSSFSGGGLEQYF

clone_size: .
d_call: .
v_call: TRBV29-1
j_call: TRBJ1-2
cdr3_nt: TGCAGCGCTACAGGGTTCTATGGCTACACCTTC
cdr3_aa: CSATGFYGYTF

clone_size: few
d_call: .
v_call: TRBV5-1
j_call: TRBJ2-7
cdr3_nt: TGCGCCAGCAGCCCCGCGCTCTCGAACTACGAGCAGTACTTC
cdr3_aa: CASSPALSNYEQYF

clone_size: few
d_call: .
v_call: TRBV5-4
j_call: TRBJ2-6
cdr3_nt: TGTGCCAGCAGCCTATCCCACTCTGGGGCCAACGTCCTGACTTTC
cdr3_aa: CASSLSHSGANVLTF

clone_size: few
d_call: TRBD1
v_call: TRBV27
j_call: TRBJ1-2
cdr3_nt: TGTGCCAGCAGTCGACAGGGAGGCCTAGGCTACACCTTC
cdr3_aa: CASSRQGGLGYTF

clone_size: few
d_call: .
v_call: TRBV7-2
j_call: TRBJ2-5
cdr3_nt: TGTGCCAGCAGCTTAGTTCGCGGAGGAATCAGGCTCGCCCAGTACTTC
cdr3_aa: CASSLVRGGIRLAQYF

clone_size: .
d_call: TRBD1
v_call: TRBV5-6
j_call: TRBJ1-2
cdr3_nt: TGTGCCAGCAGCTCGGGGACAGGGAACTATGGCTACACCTTC
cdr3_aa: CASSSGTGNYGYTF

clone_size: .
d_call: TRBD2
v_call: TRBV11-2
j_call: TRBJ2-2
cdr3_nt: TGTGCCAGCAGCTCAGGACTAGCGGGGGGGCGAGGCACCGGGGAGCTGTTTTTT
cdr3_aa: CASSSGLAGGRGTGELFF

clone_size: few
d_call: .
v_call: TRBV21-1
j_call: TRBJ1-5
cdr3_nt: TGTGCCAGCAGCAAAGTTGGGCACTTCAATCAGCCCCAGCATTTT
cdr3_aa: CASSKVGHFNQPQHF

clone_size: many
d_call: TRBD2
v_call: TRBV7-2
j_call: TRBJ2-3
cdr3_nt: TGTGCCAGCAGCTTACGGCCTAGCGGACTCACAGATACGCAGTATTTT
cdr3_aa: CASSLRPSGLTDTQYF

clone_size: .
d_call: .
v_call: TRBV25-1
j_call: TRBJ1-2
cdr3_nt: TGTGCCAGCAGTGACTACTCGGTCGGCTACACCTTC
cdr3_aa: CASSDYSVGYTF

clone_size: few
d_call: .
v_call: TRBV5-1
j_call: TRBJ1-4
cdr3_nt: TGCGCCAGCAGAGGGGCAACTAATGAAAAACTGTTTTTT
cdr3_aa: CASRGATNEKLFF

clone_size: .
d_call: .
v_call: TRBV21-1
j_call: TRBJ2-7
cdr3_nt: TGTGCCAGCAGCAAAGAGGGACTAACCTACGAGCAGTACTTC
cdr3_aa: CASSKEGLTYEQYF

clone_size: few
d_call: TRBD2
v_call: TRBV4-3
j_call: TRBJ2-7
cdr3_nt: TGCGCCAGCAGCCAAGAGTTCCTAGCGGGCACCCAGTACTTC
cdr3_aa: CASSQEFLAGTQYF

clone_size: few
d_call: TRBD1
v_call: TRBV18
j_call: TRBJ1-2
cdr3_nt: TGTGCCAGCTCAGCGACGGACAGGGCTGGTGGCTACACCTTC
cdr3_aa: CASSATDRAGGYTF

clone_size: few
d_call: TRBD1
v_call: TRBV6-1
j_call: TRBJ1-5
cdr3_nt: TGTGCCAGCAGGGACAGGGTCACCCCGCGGCAGCCCCAGCATTTT
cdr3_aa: CASRDRVTPRQPQHF

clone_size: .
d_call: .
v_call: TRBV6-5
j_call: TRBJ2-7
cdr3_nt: TGTGCCAGCAGTCCTGAGCTAGCCTACGAGCAGTACTTC
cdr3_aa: CASSPELAYEQYF

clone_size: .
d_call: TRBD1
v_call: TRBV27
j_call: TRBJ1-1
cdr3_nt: TGTGCCAGCGGACGGGGACAGCTGGGGGACACTGAAGCTTTCTTT
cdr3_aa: CASGRGQLGDTEAFF

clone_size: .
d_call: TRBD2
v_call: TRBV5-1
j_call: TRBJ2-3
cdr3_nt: TGCGCCAGCACTACTAGCGGGGCAGTCACAGATACGCAGTATTTT
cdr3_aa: CASTTSGAVTDTQYF

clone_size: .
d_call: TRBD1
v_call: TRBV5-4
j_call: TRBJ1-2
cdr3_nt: TGTGCCAGCAGCCTGGGGACAGGGGGCCAGGATGGCTACACCTTC
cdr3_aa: CASSLGTGGQDGYTF

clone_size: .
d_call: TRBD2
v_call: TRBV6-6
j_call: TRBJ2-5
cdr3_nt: TGTGCCAGCAGTTCAAGCGGGGGAAAAGAGACCCAGTACTTC
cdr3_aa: CASSSSGGKETQYF